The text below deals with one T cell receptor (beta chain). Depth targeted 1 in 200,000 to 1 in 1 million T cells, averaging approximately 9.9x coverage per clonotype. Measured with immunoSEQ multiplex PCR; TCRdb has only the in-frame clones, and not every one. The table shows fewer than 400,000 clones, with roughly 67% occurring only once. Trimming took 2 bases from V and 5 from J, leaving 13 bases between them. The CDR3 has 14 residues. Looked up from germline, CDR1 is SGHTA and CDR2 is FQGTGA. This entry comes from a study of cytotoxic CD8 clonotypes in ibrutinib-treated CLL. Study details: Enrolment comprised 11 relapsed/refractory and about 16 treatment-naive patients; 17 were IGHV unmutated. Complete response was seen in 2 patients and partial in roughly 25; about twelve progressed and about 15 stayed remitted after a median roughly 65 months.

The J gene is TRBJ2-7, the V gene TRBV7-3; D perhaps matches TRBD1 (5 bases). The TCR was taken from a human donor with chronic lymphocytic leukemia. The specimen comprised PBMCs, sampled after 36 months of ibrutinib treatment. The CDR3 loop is CASSLRGAPDEQYF. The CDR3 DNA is TGTGCCAGCAGCTTACGTGGGGCTCCGGACGAGCAGTACTTC.